Listed below are T cell receptor beta chains from one sample, sequenced in a study of CD8+CD57+ T cells in acquired aplastic anemia. TCRdb processed the reads anew with MiXCR; each CDR3 protein has one entry. The sample yields about 190,000 distinct CDR3 sequences, less than 70% seen once. Material: sorted CD4+, CD8+, or CD8+CD57+ T cells (not recorded which) from PBMCs. The receptors originated from a human donor in good health, serving as a control. The CDR3 runs from the conserved cysteine through the conserved F or W. D genes are given only for firm matches. Where a row states a size, it is once, few, many or the class of an expanded clone; other rows omit it.

V,J,size,D,CDR3,DNA
TRBV10-1,TRBJ2-5,few,NA,CASSGALDQETQYF,TGCGCCAGCAGTGGAGCGCTGGACCAAGAGACCCAGTACTTC
TRBV10-3,TRBJ2-3,NA,TRBD2,CAISDQRETDTQYF,TGTGCCATCAGTGATCAGCGGGAGACAGATACGCAGTATTTT
TRBV12-3/TRBV12-4,TRBJ2-4,many,TRBD2,CASSLDGGRDIQYF,TGTGCCAGCAGTTTAGATGGAGGGAGGGACATTCAGTACTTC
TRBV9,TRBJ1-5,many,TRBD1,CASSVGQGGNQPQHF,TGTGCCAGCAGCGTAGGACAGGGGGGAAATCAGCCCCAGCATTTT
TRBV20-1,TRBJ2-4,NA,NA,CSAREVAKNIQYF,TGCAGTGCTAGAGAGGTAGCCAAAAACATTCAGTACTTC
TRBV20-1,TRBJ2-5,few,NA,CSARQYQETQYF,TGCAGTGCTAGGCAGTACCAAGAGACCCAGTACTTC
TRBV5-1,TRBJ2-7,NA,NA,CASRPRGDAGASYEQYF,TGCGCCAGCCGCCCCCGGGGGGACGCGGGGGCCTCCTACGAGCAGTACTTC
TRBV24-1,TRBJ1-1,once,NA,CATSFGNTEAFF,TGTGCCACCAGTTTCGGGAACACTGAAGCTTTCTTT
TRBV15,TRBJ2-3,NA,TRBD2,CATSVSGGPTDTQYF,TGTGCCACCAGCGTTAGCGGGGGGCCCACAGATACGCAGTATTTT
TRBV2,TRBJ1-2,NA,NA,CASRGQGLDEQYYGYTF,TGTGCCAGCAGGGGTCAGGGTTTGGACGAGCAGTACTATGGCTACACCTTC
TRBV7-9,TRBJ2-7,NA,TRBD1,CASQMGQGDNEQYF,TGTGCCAGCCAAATGGGACAGGGGGACAATGAGCAGTACTTC
TRBV7-3,TRBJ2-7,NA,NA,CASSISGGSYEQYF,TGTGCCAGCAGCATTAGCGGTGGGTCCTACGAGCAGTACTTC
TRBV24-1,TRBJ1-4,many,NA,CATSDGAGYGELFF,TGTGCCACCAGTGATGGGGCAGGGTACGGGGAACTGTTTTTT
TRBV12-3/TRBV12-4,TRBJ2-2,many,NA,CASTYGRLEKNTGELFF,TGTGCCAGCACCTACGGACGGCTCGAAAAGAACACCGGGGAGCTGTTTTTT
TRBV9,TRBJ1-5,NA,TRBD1,CASSADGQGGQPQHF,TGTGCCAGCAGCGCGGACGGACAGGGCGGTCAGCCCCAGCATTTT
TRBV10-3,TRBJ1-5,NA,NA,CAIRSESNQPQHF,TGTGCCATCAGATCAGAGAGCAATCAGCCCCAGCATTTT
TRBV6-1,TRBJ1-2,NA,NA,CASSASGGNGYTF,TGTGCCAGCAGTGCCAGCGGGGGAAATGGCTACACCTTC
TRBV2,TRBJ2-2,many,TRBD2,CATTPGTSGGSGELFF,TGTGCCACCACCCCTGGGACTAGCGGGGGATCGGGGGAGCTGTTTTTT
TRBV29-1,TRBJ1-2,NA,TRBD1,CSVESPDDRGEYGYTF,TGCAGCGTTGAATCTCCGGACGACAGGGGAGAATATGGCTACACCTTC
TRBV6-5,TRBJ2-7,few,NA,CASSYSTRF,TGTGCCAGCAGTTACTCGACTCGCTTC
TRBV6-2/TRBV6-3,TRBJ1-3,many,NA,CASGRVGNTIYF,TGTGCCAGCGGCCGTGTGGGAAACACCATATATTTT
TRBV3-1,TRBJ1-4,many,NA,CASSHLSQGGEKLFF,TGTGCCAGCAGCCATCTCAGCCAGGGTGGAGAAAAACTGTTTTTT
TRBV5-8,TRBJ2-5,NA,TRBD2,CASSLSGTSGGQETQYF,TGTGCCAGCAGCTTATCCGGGACTAGCGGGGGCCAAGAGACCCAGTACTTC
TRBV29-1,TRBJ2-2,NA,TRBD1,CSVARQGYTGELFF,TGCAGCGTTGCCAGACAGGGGTACACCGGGGAGCTGTTTTTT
TRBV6-2/TRBV6-3,TRBJ2-5,many,TRBD2,CASSYQVSAGNQETQYF,TGTGCCAGCAGTTACCAAGTTTCAGCGGGGAACCAAGAGACCCAGTACTTC
TRBV9,TRBJ2-3,NA,NA,CASSAQDGPFSTDTQYF,TGTGCCAGCAGCGCCCAGGACGGACCATTTAGCACAGATACGCAGTATTTT
TRBV2,TRBJ1-6,NA,NA,CASTETEHGSPLHF,TGTGCCAGCACCGAAACCGAACATGGGTCACCCCTCCACTTT
TRBV9,TRBJ2-7,few,NA,CASSKVEGARYEQYF,TGCGCCAGCAGCAAAGTAGAAGGGGCTAGGTACGAGCAGTACTTC
TRBV29-1,TRBJ1-3,NA,NA,CSVVFGNAIYF,TGCAGCGTTGTCTTTGGAAACGCCATATATTTT
TRBV19,TRBJ1-2,NA,NA,CASTPGQIALYGYTF,TGTGCCAGTACCCCAGGCCAGATCGCTCTCTATGGCTACACCTTC
TRBV7-9,TRBJ2-3,NA,NA,CASSLPQRSTDTQYF,TGTGCCAGCAGCCTACCCCAGCGGTCCACAGATACGCAGTATTTT
TRBV18,TRBJ1-2,NA,NA,CASSPSDSASIYGYTF,TGTGCCAGCTCACCCTCGGACAGCGCTAGTATCTATGGCTACACCTTC
TRBV10-3,TRBJ1-6,few,TRBD1,CAISEDGTGINSPLHF,TGTGCCATCAGTGAGGACGGGACAGGAATTAATTCACCCCTCCACTTT
TRBV19,TRBJ2-7,NA,NA,CASATGEGYEQYF,TGTGCCAGTGCTACAGGGGAGGGTTACGAGCAGTACTTC
TRBV2,TRBJ1-6,few,TRBD1,CASTGTGNSPLHF,TGTGCCAGCACCGGGACAGGGAATTCACCCCTCCACTTT
TRBV9,TRBJ1-3,many,NA,CASSPAGLSGNTIYF,TGTGCCAGCAGCCCAGCAGGGCTCTCTGGAAACACCATATATTTT